One sample yielded the 23 T cell receptor beta chains listed below, sequenced in a study of cytomegalovirus exposure and HLA in healthy donors. Vbeta (60) and Jbeta (13) primers were used in the PCR. Assay: immunoSEQ multiplex PCR; the TCRdb copy retains only in-frame clones and omits some. Altogether about 190,000 clones are present, about 83% being singletons, with the ten largest covering about 5.6%. Material: PBMCs. Receptors were obtained from a woman in her twenties or thirties in good health and CMV-seropositive.

This clone was counted between two and nine times. The chain's CDR3 is CASTFLGLQGPNTGELFF. The CDR3 DNA reads as TGTGCCAGTACTTTCTTGGGGCTACAGGGGCCGAACACCGGGGAGCTGTTTTTT. The rearrangement uses TRBV19 and TRBJ2-2, with TRBD1 matching over 7 bases. The germline V gene has CDR1 LNHDA and CDR2 SQIVND (reference sequence). The V segment lost 7 bases and the J segment 0 bases; nucleotides outside the gene matches: 14. The CDR3 extends over 18 amino acids. Combining the CDR3 with reference TRBV19 and TRBJ2-2 gives the whole variable domain DGGITQSPKYLFRKEGQNVTLSCEQNLNHDAMYWYRQDPGQGLRLIYYSQIVNDFQKGDIAEGYSVSREKKESFPLTVTSAQKNPTAFYLCASTFLGLQGPNTGELFFGEGSRLTVL.

The gene calls are TRBV28 and TRBJ1-4; 9 nucleotides align to TRBD1. CDR3 length equals 15 residues. Germline V lookup: CDR1 MDHEN, CDR2 SYDVKM. V was pared by 5 bases and J by 6 bases, with 7 bases of the junction left unmatched. The CDR3 spells CASSPDRDRDEKLFF. The CDR3 DNA sequence: TGTGCCAGCAGTCCCGACCGGGACAGGGATGAAAAACTGTTTTTT.

The V gene is TRBV9, the J gene TRBJ2-7; the match to TRBD1 covers 8 bases. This CDR3 is built from 16 residues. V trimming: 0 bases; J trimming: 5 bases; junction bases outside the gene matches: 10. The germline gives CDR1 SGDLS, CDR2 YYNGEE. Written as DNA, the CDR3 is TGTGCCAGCAGCGTAGAGGAGGGGCAGGGGGCTAACGAGCAGTACTTC. Translated, it gives CASSVEEGQGANEQYF.

The genes are TRBV7-9 and TRBJ1-1; D is possibly TRBD1 (5 bases). Trimming removed 4 bases at V and 5 bases at J, with 14 bases between. This CDR3 has 14 amino acids. Germline V gene sequence: CDR1 SEHNR, CDR2 FQNEAQ (reference sequence). In DNA form, the CDR3 reads TGTGCCAGCAGCTCAACGGGGGTCGAAACTGAAGCTTTCTTT. Protein product: CASSSTGVETEAFF.

The chain has TRBV5-6 and TRBJ1-3; TRBD1 aligns across 7 bases. CDR3 length: 14 residues. CDR1 SGHDT and CDR2 YYEEEE come from the germline V gene. J was trimmed by 4 bases and V by 4 bases; bases with no gene match: 5. Here the CDR3 DNA reads TGTGCCAGCAGCACACAGGGGAGGGGAAACACCATATATTTT. It yields the protein CASSTQGRGNTIYF.

The V gene is TRBV14, the J gene TRBJ1-1, with D unclear. Trimming stripped 5 bases from V and 0 bases from J, with 4 bases between. The germline gives CDR1 SGHDN, CDR2 FVKESK. The CDR3 extends over 12 amino acids. The CDR3 loop reads CASSNMNTEAFF. The DNA for the CDR3 is TGTGCCAGCAGCAACATGAACACTGAAGCTTTCTTT.

As regards this clone: A junction end diverges from the germline sequence, so it may reflect a read error. The chain recombines TRBV19 with TRBJ2-7; weak D call: TRBD2 (5 bases). This CDR3 region has 13 residues. Germline V lookup: CDR1 LNHDA, CDR2 SQIVND (reference sequence). The DNA for the CDR3 is TGTGCCAGTAGTATGGGAAGGGCGGGCGAGCAGCACTTC. Translated: CASSMGRAGEQHF.

This clone was seen a single time. The genes are TRBV29-1 and TRBJ1-4; D not resolved. CDR3 length: 12 amino acids. Germline CDR1 SQVTM, CDR2 ANQGSEA. V was shortened by 3 bases and J by 11 bases, with 13 bases between the two germline ends. CDR3 DNA: TGCAGCGTTGACGATTTTAGCGGGAAACTGTTTTTT. Translating gives CSVDDFSGKLFF.

V is TRBV6-5 and J is TRBJ2-2, with 9 nucleotides matching TRBD2. The ends lost 8 bases at V and 4 bases at J; junction bases unmatched: 2. Germline-derived CDR1 and CDR2 are MNHEY and SVGAGI. CDR3 length: 13 residues. CDR3 residues: CASGGRATGELFF. The CDR3 bases are TGTGCCAGCGGCGGGAGGGCCACCGGGGAGCTGTTTTTT.

Turning to this clone: Other DNA sequences in the sample encode the same CDR3. The rearrangement uses TRBV9 and TRBJ2-5, with D perhaps matching TRBD2 (6 bases). There are 14 residues in the CDR3. V shed 0 bases and J shed 4 bases, with 10 bases lying between them. Per germline, CDR1 SGDLS and CDR2 YYNGEE. The CDR3 region is CASSVGRGRETQYF. Written as DNA, the CDR3 is TGTGCCAGCAGCGTAGGTCGGGGGAGAGAGACCCAGTACTTC.

About this clone: Compared with germline, one end of the junction differs, possibly owing to a read error. The V call is TRBV7-7, the J call TRBJ2-1; TRBD2 matches at 8 bases. From germline, CDR1 is SSHAT and CDR2 FNYEAQ (reference sequence). CDR3 size: 17 residues. CDR3 sequence (DNA): TGTGCTAGCAGCCCCTCCTTGGGCGGGGGGTTTGGCAATGAGCAGTTCTTC. Its translation is CASSPSLGGGFGNEQFF.

V is TRBV6-5 and J is TRBJ1-6; D is perhaps TRBD1 (5 bases). The length of the CDR3 is 15 residues. V lost 6 bases and J lost 9, with 18 bases in between. The germline gives CDR1 MNHEY, CDR2 SVGAGI. CDR3 sequence reads: CASRPEQGTGSPLHF. DNA of the CDR3: TGTGCCAGCAGACCTGAGCAGGGAACGGGTTCACCCCTCCACTTT.

This clone was detected only a few times. The V and J genes are TRBV19 and TRBJ1-2, with TRBD1 identical over 8 bases. Losses at the gene ends were 3 bases for V and 4 bases for J; bases not matched to a gene: 4. The CDR3 has 14 residues. Germline V CDR1 and CDR2: LNHDA, SQIVND (reference sequence). The CDR3: CASSIRTGSYGYTF. The CDR3, as DNA: TGTGCCAGTAGTATTCGGACAGGGAGCTATGGCTACACCTTC.

The rearrangement joins TRBV28 to TRBJ1-5; TRBD1 is a possible D gene (5 bases). Trimming shortened V by 2 bases and J by 6 bases, and 17 bases separated the two germline ends. This CDR3 has 16 amino acids. The germline CDR1 and CDR2 sequences are MDHEN and SYDVKM. CDR3 nucleotide sequence: TGTGCCAGCAGTTTAAGGCCAGGGAAGCTTGCTCAGCCCCAGCATTTT. This encodes CASSLRPGKLAQPQHF.

The rearrangement joins TRBV5-6 to TRBJ2-1; TRBD2 is a possible D gene (6 bases). Trimming removed 0 bases at V and 4 bases at J, with 8 bases between. Germline V gene lookup returns CDR1 SGHDT and CDR2 YYEEEE. The CDR3 sequence is 14 residues long. CDR3 DNA sequence: TGTGCCAGCAGCTTGGCCGGGAGATACAATGAGCAGTTCTTC. Translating it yields CASSLAGRYNEQFF.

The chain recombines TRBV14 with TRBJ1-1; D call uncertain. The CDR3 sequence is 17 residues long. CDR1 and CDR2 from the germline V gene are SGHDN and FVKESK. V gave up 1 base and J gave up 1 base, with 16 bases separating them. The CDR3 DNA is TGTGCCAGCAGCCAAGGACCGACATGGGTTGCGAACACTGAAGCTTTCTTT. Protein product: CASSQGPTWVANTEAFF.

The rearrangement joins TRBV5-1 to TRBJ2-1; D perhaps matches TRBD2 (6 bases). The ends were cut back, 7 bases at V and 8 bases at J, with 13 bases in the middle. The CDR3 covers 12 residues. Germline CDR1 is SGHRS and CDR2 is YFSETQ. In DNA, the CDR3 is TGCGCCAGCGGCCGCGGGGTGGATGAGCAGTTCTTC. Translated, it gives CASGRGVDEQFF.

The rearrangement joins TRBV10-3 to TRBJ1-3; D is possibly TRBD1 (6 bases). The germline gives CDR1 ENHRY, CDR2 SYGVKD. CDR3 size: 13 residues. With 7 bases removed from V and 4 bases from J, the gap between germline ends came to 11 bases. DNA for the CDR3: TGTGCCATCACCACAGGGTCCGGAAACACCATATATTTT. This sequence encodes CAITTGSGNTIYF.

This clone was recorded a few times. The rearrangement uses TRBV20-1 and TRBJ2-3; no clear D. With 5 bases removed from V and 4 bases from J, the gap between germline ends came to 7 bases. Germline V gives CDR1 DFQATT, CDR2 SNEGSKA (reference sequence). The CDR3 sequence is 11 residues long. CDR3 sequence: CSAVPSDTQYF. CDR3 nucleotide sequence: TGCAGTGCTGTCCCTTCAGATACGCAGTATTTT.

This chain connects TRBV7-2 to TRBJ2-7; TRBD2 matches 10 bases. From germline, CDR1 is SGHTA and CDR2 FQGNSA. This CDR3 contains 14 residues. V shed 5 bases, J shed 0 bases, and the junction held 1 base outside the gene matches. The CDR3 DNA sequence: TGTGCCAGCAGCCGGACTAGCGGCTCCTACGAGCAGTACTTC. It codes for CASSRTSGSYEQYF.

The CDR3 spells CASGNSGIPYEQYF. Here the CDR3 DNA reads TGTGCCAGCGGGAACAGCGGGATCCCCTACGAGCAGTACTTC. The rearrangement uses TRBV2 and TRBJ2-7; 7 positions match TRBD2. Germline V lookup: CDR1 SNHLY, CDR2 FYNNEI. Germline trimming cut 8 bases from V and 2 bases from J; bases unmatched to any gene: 9. The CDR3 length is 14 residues.

V usage is TRBV27 and J usage is TRBJ2-7, with 9 bases aligning to TRBD1. The junction had 9 bases not matched to a gene; V was cut back by 2 bases and J by 7 bases. This CDR3 has 15 residues. The germline CDR1 and CDR2 sequences are MNHEY and SMNVEV (reference sequence). CDR3 DNA: TGTGCCAGCAGTTTAGAGACAGGGGGAGTCTTGGAGCAGTACTTC. Translated, it gives CASSLETGGVLEQYF.

The chain links TRBV5-4 to TRBJ1-1; D call uncertain. V was shortened by 4 bases and J by 2 bases, with 9 bases between the two germline ends. CDR3 length: 13 residues. Germline CDR1 reads SGHNT; CDR2 reads YYREEE (reference sequence). The CDR3, as DNA: TGTGCCAGCAGCGACGGGAGAAACACTGAAGCTTTCTTT. Its translation is CASSDGRNTEAFF.